Included here is one T cell receptor (beta chain) sequence, with context. This record belongs to a study of blood T cell repertoires in COVID-19. Study context: The United States, Italy and Spain were the sources of the acute and convalescent COVID-19 samples. PBMCs, B-cell-depleted T cells, or T cells were the source of the cDNA or gDNA that made up the material.

V gave up 2 bases and J gave up 0 bases; unmatched junction bases: 6. CDR3 length: 17 residues. The V gene's germline CDR1 is MNHNS and CDR2 SASEGT. As originally analysed: Using reference gene primer amplification, nucleated cell counts were estimated. Measured with immunoSEQ multiplex PCR; TCRdb has only the in-frame clones, and not every one. That table supplies the V and J calls and clone size; D and trimming were determined from the DNA. The sample holds about 120,000 clones, more than 60% seen once. The receptor comes from a woman in her seventies with acute or convalescent COVID-19. The chain links TRBV6-1 to TRBJ2-3; 9 bases line up with TRBD2. Sample: peripheral blood. The CDR3 loop is CASSEMASGTSTDTQYF. The CDR3 nucleotides are TGTGCCAGCAGTGAAATGGCTAGCGGGACTAGCACAGATACGCAGTATTTT.